One T cell receptor beta chain is described in this entry. The antigen remains undetermined. V was clipped by 2 bases and J by 3 bases, with 7 bases between them. Germline lookup yields CDR1 ENHRY and CDR2 SYGVKD. The CDR3 runs 14 residues. This specimen comes from a study of response to subunit inactivated influenza vaccine. Findings of the study overall: It was suggested by the authors that few new T cells are recruited by each seasonal influenza vaccination.

TCRdb reprocessed the RT-PCR reads with MiXCR, giving one entry per CDR3 protein. The sample contains about 520,000 distinct CDR3 sequences, approximately 7.8% of which appear only once. The chain is built from TRBV10-3 and TRBJ2-2, with D possibly being TRBD1 (5 bases). The material sequenced was PBMCs from blood, taken less than 30 months after vaccination. This clonotype originated in a man in his fifties or sixties who received an inactivated influenza vaccine. CDR3 loop: CAISEQGYTGELFF. The CDR3 bases are TGTGCCATCAGTGAGCAGGGTTACACCGGGGAGCTGTTTTTT.